The 18 T cell receptor beta chains in this list originate from one sample, sequenced in a study of regulatory T cells in long-lasting Graves disease. To make TCR beta libraries, researchers used iRepertoire HTBI primers and Arm-PCR of CDR3 regions. MiXCR, applied by TCRdb to the multiplex PCR reads, yields one record per CDR3 protein. The data hold under 250,000 distinct CDR3 sequences, with around 20% observed a single time. Described time point: newly diagnosed GD, antithyroid drugs for less than 3 months. PBMCs provided the RNA from which the TCR library was made. The input for sequencing was peripheral blood mononuclear cells (PBMCs), taken at new diagnosis, from a patient treated with antithyroid drugs. These receptors were taken from a female donor with Graves disease.

There are many counts of this clonotype. The J gene is TRBJ2-7, the V gene TRBV27, with 7 bases identical to TRBD2. The CDR3 extends over 15 amino acids. Germline V CDR1 and CDR2: MNHEY, SMNVEV (reference sequence). After removal of 6 bases from V and 4 bases from J, the junction contained 12 bases not matched to a gene. The CDR3, as DNA: TGTGCCAGCAGGCCCGCGGGAGAAAGATTGTACGAGCAGTACTTC. This sequence encodes CASRPAGERLYEQYF.

Ten or more counts support this clonotype. One end of the junction is discordant with germline, which a read error may explain. The chain joins TRBV5-8 to TRBJ2-1; the match to TRBD2 covers 8 bases. This CDR3 is 18 amino acids long. Germline CDR1 reads SGHTS; CDR2 reads YDEGEE. DNA for the CDR3: TGCGCCAGCAGCCTACTCCCAACGGCGGGGGGACTTACGAATGAGCAGTTCTTC. It yields the protein CASSLLPTAGGLTNEQFF.

There are a few counts of this clonotype. CDR3 sequence (DNA): TGTGCCACCAGCAGGAAAATAGGACTAGCGGGACAGAGCTCCTACGAGCAGTACTTC. Translation gives CATSRKIGLAGQSSYEQYF. The chain links TRBV15 to TRBJ2-7; 12 bases align to TRBD2. The CDR3 has 19 residues. The junction had 12 bases not matched to a gene; V was cut back by 3 bases and J by 0 bases. CDR1 LNHNV and CDR2 YYDKDF come from the germline V gene (reference sequence).

This clonotype was recorded at least ten times. CDR3 sequence reads: CASTRFPGDSYEQYF. DNA of the CDR3: TGTGCCAGCACAAGGTTTCCAGGGGACTCCTACGAGCAGTACTTC. The chain is built from TRBV7-9 and TRBJ2-7; a weak D match, TRBD1 (6 bases). The CDR3 spans 15 residues. CDR1 and CDR2 (germline): SEHNR, FQNEAQ (reference sequence). Trimming removed 7 bases at V and 0 bases at J, with 16 bases between.

This clonotype was detected many times. This chain links TRBV27 with TRBJ2-7; 12 bases are shared with TRBD1. The germline CDR1 and CDR2 sequences are MNHEY and SMNVEV (reference sequence). Trimming took 2 bases from V and 5 from J; bases not matched to a gene: 7. The CDR3 totals 16 residues. The DNA for the CDR3 is TGTGCCAGCAGTTTAATGGGGACAGGGGGCGGGAACGAGCAGTACTTC. This gives the protein CASSLMGTGGGNEQYF.

This clonotype was detected many times. The chain joins TRBV12-3 or TRBV12-4 to TRBJ2-6; TRBD2 matches 13 bases. CDR3 length equals 18 residues. V was clipped by 7 bases and J by 3 bases; unmatched bases: 9. The CDR3 region is CASKLTSGRAFGANVLTF. DNA of the CDR3: TGTGCCAGCAAACTTACTAGCGGGAGGGCCTTTGGGGCCAACGTCCTGACTTTC.

This clonotype was detected ten times or more. The chain uses TRBV4-1 and TRBJ2-7; D not certain. In germline, CDR1 is MGHRA, CDR2 YSYEKL. V lost 2 bases to trimming and J lost 1 base, with 9 bases between them. This CDR3 region has 14 residues. The CDR3 sequence is CASSQILASYEQYF. As DNA, the CDR3 is TGCGCCAGCAGCCAAATTCTGGCATCCTACGAGCAGTACTTC.

This clonotype was seen once. This chain uses TRBV2 with TRBJ2-7; D unclear. Germline V gene lookup returns CDR1 SNHLY and CDR2 FYNNEI. The ends were cut back, 6 bases at V and 3 bases at J, with 9 bases in the middle. There are 12 residues in the CDR3. The CDR3 DNA reads as TGTGCCAGCAGGAGAGAAGACTACGAGCAGTACTTC. Translated: CASRREDYEQYF.

In its sample, this clonotype was seen a few times. This chain connects TRBV10-1 to TRBJ2-3, with D perhaps TRBD1 or TRBD2 (5 bases each). This CDR3 spans 17 amino acids. V lost 3 bases and J 4 bases, leaving 20 bases between the germline ends. In germline, CDR1 is WNHNN, CDR2 SYGVQD (reference sequence). The CDR3 loop reads CASSEGRQIHIPDTQYF. CDR3 DNA: TGCGCCAGCAGTGAAGGGAGACAGATCCATATTCCAGATACGCAGTATTTT.

The chain links TRBV7-2 to TRBJ2-3; D call uncertain. The CDR3 is made up of 14 amino acids. V lost 2 bases, J lost 6 bases, and 12 bases lay in between. Germline V CDR1 and CDR2: SGHTA, FQGNSA. The CDR3: CASSLTPSGDTQYF. DNA for the CDR3: TGTGCCAGCAGCTTAACGCCATCTGGGGATACGCAGTATTTT.

In this sample, this clonotype turned up many times. This chain connects TRBV5-1 to TRBJ1-1; D uncertain. Trimming stripped 3 bases from V and 5 bases from J, with 17 bases between. Germline CDR1 reads SGHRS; CDR2 reads YFSETQ. The CDR3 runs to 15 residues. The CDR3 here is CASSSIGGKGTEAFF. The CDR3 DNA sequence: TGCGCCAGCAGCTCTATTGGTGGGAAAGGGACTGAAGCTTTCTTT.

This clonotype has at least ten counts. V and J are TRBV9 and TRBJ2-5; D is unclear. Trimming shortened V by 0 bases and J by 0 bases, and 12 bases separated the two germline ends. This CDR3 spans 16 amino acids. Germline V gives CDR1 SGDLS, CDR2 YYNGEE. The CDR3 loop reads CASSVAGGADQETQYF. In DNA form, the CDR3 reads TGTGCCAGCAGCGTAGCTGGCGGAGCAGACCAAGAGACCCAGTACTTC.

This clonotype has at least ten counts. V and J are TRBV7-3 and TRBJ2-1; TRBD2 matches at 10 bases. Germline assignment: CDR1 SGHTA and CDR2 FQGTGA. The CDR3 sequence is 16 residues long. With 5 bases clipped from V and 6 bases from J, the junction kept 10 bases outside the gene matches. The CDR3: CASSRTLAGVVNEQFF. The CDR3 DNA reads TGTGCCAGCAGCCGCACCCTAGCGGGAGTGGTCAATGAGCAGTTCTTC.

This clonotype has a count of ten or more. In nucleotides, the CDR3 is TGTGCCAGCAGCCAAGATAATGGGAGGGGGAATGAGCAGTTCTTC. Its protein is CASSQDNGRGNEQFF. V gene TRBV4-2 combines with J gene TRBJ2-1; D may be TRBD2 (7 bases). Germline CDR1 is LGHNA and CDR2 is YNFKEQ. This CDR3 spans 15 amino acids. V lost 0 bases and J 7 bases, leaving 13 bases between the germline ends.

This clonotype was seen ten or more times. The J gene is TRBJ2-3, the V gene TRBV7-2; D is possibly TRBD1 (5 bases). The CDR3 sequence is 14 residues long. Per the germline V gene, CDR1 is SGHTA and CDR2 is FQGNSA. Trimming pared 0 bases from V and 9 bases from J, leaving 13 bases between. DNA for the CDR3: TGTGCCAGCAGCTTAGCGCTGGGGCCGGCAACGCAGTATTTT. As protein: CASSLALGPATQYF.

This clonotype was detected ten times or more. V usage is TRBV24-1 and J usage is TRBJ1-4; D might be TRBD1 (5 bases). Germline V CDR1 and CDR2: KGHDR, SFDVKD. V was trimmed by 6 bases and J by 4 bases, leaving 11 bases between them. The CDR3 sequence is 14 residues long. The CDR3 DNA follows: TGTGCCACCAGTCGAGCGGGACTTAATGAAAAACTGTTTTTT. It is translated as CATSRAGLNEKLFF.

Ten or more counts support this clonotype. The V gene is TRBV7-9, the J gene TRBJ1-4, with 9 bases identical to TRBD1. Per germline, CDR1 SEHNR and CDR2 FQNEAQ (reference sequence). With V trimmed by 4 bases and J by 2 bases, 14 bases remained unmatched. This CDR3 spans 19 amino acids. CDR3 sequence: CASSYRRDRVFLTNEKLFF. DNA for the CDR3: TGTGCCAGCAGCTACAGACGGGACAGGGTTTTTCTTACTAATGAAAAACTGTTTTTT.

This clonotype occurred many times. CDR3 DNA sequence: TGTGCCAGCAGTTACCCGGGACAGGGGATCTATGGCTACACCTTC. This sequence encodes CASSYPGQGIYGYTF. V gene TRBV11-2 combines with J gene TRBJ1-2, with TRBD1 matching over 10 bases. Unmatched junction bases numbered 8, after V lost 6 bases and J lost 4 bases. CDR3 size: 15 residues. The V gene's germline CDR1 is SGHAT and CDR2 FQNNGV.